These T cell receptor beta chains were read from a single sample in a study of shared clonotypes between healthy human individuals. Here immunoSEQ multiplex PCR was the method, and the copy in TCRdb shows in-frame clones only, minus some. The sample includes nearly 2 million clones, around 96% of them seen just once. Sequenced sample: naive CD8+ T cells sorted from blood. The receptors shown here come from a young man in good health. Each CDR3 is given with its conserved first and last residue. Fields, in order: CDR3 protein, CDR3 DNA, D gene, clone size, V gene, J gene. The D gene is left open where the match is weak. Clone sizes are given selectively: once, few, many, or a class where the clone is expanded.

CDR3: CASSPPAPLRANTDTQYF
DNA: TGTGCCAGCAGCCCCCCTGCCCCCTTGAGGGCTAACACAGATACGCAGTATTTT
D: .
size: .
V: TRBV9
J: TRBJ2-3

CDR3: CASSLIGTGGNQPQHF
DNA: TGTGCCAGCAGTTTAATCGGGACAGGGGGCAATCAGCCCCAGCATTTT
D: TRBD1
size: .
V: TRBV27
J: TRBJ1-5

CDR3: CASRTQGAGEQYF
DNA: TGTGCCAGCAGGACACAGGGGGCCGGGGAGCAGTACTTC
D: TRBD1
size: .
V: TRBV7-9
J: TRBJ2-7

CDR3: CASTQKGQGLSNTGELFF
DNA: TGCGCCAGCACTCAAAAGGGACAGGGATTATCGAACACCGGGGAGCTGTTTTTT
D: TRBD1
size: once
V: TRBV10-1
J: TRBJ2-2

CDR3: CASSSQVVGETQYF
DNA: TGTGCCAGCAGTTCACAGGTAGTCGGGGAGACCCAGTACTTC
D: .
size: .
V: TRBV28
J: TRBJ2-5

CDR3: CASSQEIQGVYEQYF
DNA: TGCGCCAGCAGCCAAGAGATACAGGGGGTCTACGAGCAGTACTTC
D: TRBD1
size: .
V: TRBV4-1
J: TRBJ2-7

CDR3: CASRPGTGNNQPQHF
DNA: TGTGCCAGCAGGCCCGGGACAGGCAACAATCAGCCCCAGCATTTT
D: TRBD1
size: few
V: TRBV6-6
J: TRBJ1-5

CDR3: CASSHVGTGGFGGYTF
DNA: TGCGCCAGCAGCCACGTCGGGACAGGGGGATTTGGTGGCTACACCTTC
D: TRBD1
size: .
V: TRBV4-1
J: TRBJ1-2

CDR3: CASSWTGGTGELFF
DNA: TGTGCCAGCAGCTGGACAGGGGGCACCGGGGAGCTGTTTTTT
D: TRBD1
size: .
V: TRBV27
J: TRBJ2-2

CDR3: CASSPGTGMNEQFF
DNA: TGTGCCAGCAGCCCTGGGACAGGGATGAATGAGCAGTTCTTC
D: TRBD1
size: .
V: TRBV9
J: TRBJ2-1

CDR3: CASSHYTGQENIQYF
DNA: TGCGCCAGCAGCCACTACACGGGACAGGAAAACATTCAGTACTTC
D: TRBD1
size: .
V: TRBV4-1
J: TRBJ2-4

CDR3: CASSLGQGATNEKLFF
DNA: TGTGCCAGCAGCTTGGGACAGGGGGCAACTAATGAAAAACTGTTTTTT
D: TRBD1
size: .
V: TRBV7-9
J: TRBJ1-4

CDR3: CASSEGGLFRGGSPLHF
DNA: TGTGCCAGCAGTGAAGGTGGTCTTTTCAGGGGCGGTTCACCCCTCCACTTT
D: .
size: .
V: TRBV2
J: TRBJ1-6

CDR3: CASSEAGVSGLDGYTF
DNA: TGTGCCAGCAGTGAAGCCGGGGTCTCGGGGCTGGATGGCTACACCTTC
D: .
size: .
V: TRBV2
J: TRBJ1-2

CDR3: CASSLTGGETQYF
DNA: TGTGCCAGCAGCCTGACAGGGGGAGAGACCCAGTACTTC
D: TRBD1
size: .
V: TRBV27
J: TRBJ2-5

CDR3: CASSSGQGPYYGYTF
DNA: TGTGCCAGCAGCTCGGGACAGGGGCCCTACTATGGCTACACCTTC
D: TRBD1
size: .
V: TRBV13
J: TRBJ1-2

CDR3: CASSRDGVYEQYF
DNA: TGTGCCAGTAGTAGAGACGGAGTGTACGAGCAGTACTTC
D: .
size: .
V: TRBV19
J: TRBJ2-7

CDR3: CASSEAKVGRWEKLFF
DNA: TGTGCCAGCAGTGAAGCAAAGGTCGGACGGTGGGAAAAACTGTTTTTT
D: .
size: .
V: TRBV2
J: TRBJ1-4

CDR3: CSVEDLGGEGETQYF
DNA: TGCAGCGTTGAAGATCTCGGAGGGGAGGGAGAGACCCAGTACTTC
D: TRBD2
size: once
V: TRBV29-1
J: TRBJ2-5

CDR3: CASSLTPGSGNTEAFF
DNA: TGTGCCAGCAGTTTAACCCCAGGAAGTGGGAACACTGAAGCTTTCTTT
D: .
size: .
V: TRBV28
J: TRBJ1-1

CDR3: CASSPLSGGKDTQYF
DNA: TGTGCCAGCTCGCCACTTTCGGGGGGAAAGGATACGCAGTATTTT
D: TRBD2
size: .
V: TRBV18
J: TRBJ2-3

CDR3: CASRDISYEQYF
DNA: TGTGCCAGCCGGGACATTTCCTACGAGCAGTACTTC
D: .
size: .
V: TRBV6-6
J: TRBJ2-7

CDR3: CASSLYSPVDTQYF
DNA: TGCGCCAGCAGCTTGTACAGCCCAGTGGATACGCAGTATTTT
D: .
size: .
V: TRBV5-1
J: TRBJ2-3

CDR3: CATTCEGGGMRVAKNIQYF
DNA: TGTGCCACGACTTGCGAGGGTGGCGGGATGAGGGTAGCCAAAAACATTCAGTACTTC
D: .
size: .
V: TRBV21-1
J: TRBJ2-4

CDR3: CASSLRGSAYEQYF
DNA: TGTGCCAGCAGTTTAAGGGGTTCTGCCTACGAGCAGTACTTC
D: .
size: .
V: TRBV27
J: TRBJ2-7

CDR3: CASSYNPGTQNEQYF
DNA: TGTGCCAGCAGTTATAACCCCGGGACGCAGAACGAGCAGTACTTC
D: .
size: .
V: TRBV27
J: TRBJ2-7

CDR3: CASSLWTGDYEQYF
DNA: TGCGCCAGCAGCCTATGGACAGGGGACTACGAGCAGTACTTC
D: TRBD1
size: .
V: TRBV5-1
J: TRBJ2-7

CDR3: CASSTGLAEQETQYF
DNA: TGTGCCAGCAGCACCGGACTAGCGGAGCAAGAGACCCAGTACTTC
D: TRBD2
size: .
V: TRBV5-6
J: TRBJ2-5

CDR3: CASRAEGGGSWEEQYF
DNA: TGTGCCAGCAGGGCCGAGGGGGGGGGATCTTGGGAAGAGCAGTACTTC
D: .
size: .
V: TRBV2
J: TRBJ2-7

CDR3: CASSEGDSGYEQYF
DNA: TGTGCCAGCAGTGAAGGTGATAGCGGTTACGAGCAGTACTTC
D: .
size: .
V: TRBV6-1
J: TRBJ2-7

CDR3: CASSLQGYTEAFF
DNA: TGCGCCAGCAGCTTACAGGGATACACTGAAGCTTTCTTT
D: .
size: .
V: TRBV5-1
J: TRBJ1-1

CDR3: CSVEDPGGIETQYF
DNA: TGCAGCGTTGAAGACCCAGGGGGAATAGAGACCCAGTACTTC
D: TRBD1
size: .
V: TRBV29-1
J: TRBJ2-5

CDR3: CASSLRAREDYGYTF
DNA: TGTGCCAGCAGTTTGCGGGCCAGGGAAGATTATGGCTACACCTTC
D: .
size: .
V: TRBV28
J: TRBJ1-2

CDR3: CASSWSVGPSTNEKLFF
DNA: TGTGCCAGCAGCTGGAGCGTCGGGCCTTCAACTAATGAAAAACTGTTTTTT
D: .
size: .
V: TRBV7-9
J: TRBJ1-4

CDR3: CASSLQGNTEAFF
DNA: TGTGCCAGCAGTTTACAGGGCAACACTGAAGCTTTCTTT
D: .
size: .
V: TRBV27
J: TRBJ1-1

CDR3: CASSVTPGQGAGGELFF
DNA: TGTGCCAGCAGCGTTACCCCCGGACAGGGGGCGGGCGGGGAGCTGTTTTTT
D: TRBD1
size: once
V: TRBV5-4
J: TRBJ2-2

CDR3: CASSPRDGPYEQYF
DNA: TGCGCCAGCAGCCCCCGGGACGGGCCCTACGAGCAGTACTTC
D: .
size: .
V: TRBV4-3
J: TRBJ2-7

CDR3: CASRLARSDEAFF
DNA: TGTGCCAGTAGATTAGCTAGGAGCGATGAAGCTTTCTTT
D: .
size: .
V: TRBV19
J: TRBJ1-1

CDR3: CASSSGTGWVGELFF
DNA: TGTGCCAGCAGCTCCGGGACAGGGTGGGTCGGGGAGCTGTTTTTT
D: TRBD1
size: .
V: TRBV7-2
J: TRBJ2-2

CDR3: CASSQDPYEQYF
DNA: TGTGCCAGCAGCCAAGACCCCTACGAGCAGTACTTC
D: .
size: .
V: TRBV13
J: TRBJ2-7

CDR3: CASSPRGGHSYNSPLHF
DNA: TGTGCCAGCAGCCCCCGCGGGGGGCACTCCTATAATTCACCCCTCCACTTT
D: .
size: .
V: TRBV11-2
J: TRBJ1-6

CDR3: CASSLDGPHPYEQYF
DNA: TGTGCCAGCAGCTTAGATGGGCCCCATCCCTACGAGCAGTACTTC
D: .
size: .
V: TRBV13
J: TRBJ2-7

CDR3: CASSLASGGYEQYF
DNA: TGCGCCAGCAGCCTTGCTAGCGGAGGCTACGAGCAGTACTTC
D: TRBD2
size: .
V: TRBV5-1
J: TRBJ2-7